This T cell receptor beta chain was profiled in a study of shared clonotypes between healthy human individuals. General study results and limits: Sampling involved blood alone; tissue repertoires likely differ. Sharing across four donors was seen in roughly 5% of naive CD4 clonotypes.

The germline V gene has CDR1 SGHTA and CDR2 FQGTGA. Trimming took 3 bases from V and 1 from J; bases not matched to a gene: 7. The CDR3 has 16 residues. Both subsets, CD45RA+ naive and CD45RA-negative memory, were split from the CD4+ cells. About this clone itself: Antigen unknown.

Using immunoSEQ multiplex PCR, the repertoire was profiled, and TCRdb retains in-frame clones only, with some absent. The sample lists some 1.1 million clones; roughly 80% were seen once. Sequencing input: memory CD4+ T cells from PBMCs. Sample subset: CD45RA-negative fraction. The TCR comes from a man between 18 and 29 years old in good health. Some clones in this sample may be carry-over from other donors' samples. The chain couples TRBV7-3 to TRBJ2-3; 7 nucleotides agree with TRBD2. The CDR3 DNA sequence: TGTGCCAGCAGCTTGACTACTAGCGCCGGCACAGATACGCAGTATTTT. It specifies CASSLTTSAGTDTQYF.